This TCR beta chain stems from a study of shared T cell receptors in the human thymus. This clone was recorded a few times. This CDR3 region has 16 residues. V lost 0 bases to trimming and J lost 2 bases, with 12 bases between them. CDR1 SGHDN and CDR2 FVKESK come from the germline V gene. Generated by immunoSEQ multiplex PCR, the TCRdb table keeps only in-frame clones and is missing some. The table includes more than 550,000 clones, approximately 83% detected once. These same data were also listed under a study on human thymus T cells. That report adds: Donors were healthy Finnish babies undergoing corrective operations for congenital heart defects. In corrective heart surgery, resections were taken, and these provided the thymus tissue. Reports from related research described highly overlapping thymic repertoires among unrelated individuals.

Sequencing input: thymocytes. The chain combines TRBV14 with TRBJ2-3, with D tentatively TRBD2 (5 bases). This sequence originates from a girl under two years old with a congenital heart defect. CDR3 sequence: CASSQDRGFNTDTQYF. CDR3 in DNA: TGTGCCAGCAGCCAAGATCGCGGGTTCAACACAGATACGCAGTATTTT.